Following are 10 T cell receptor beta chains from one sample sequenced in a study of blood T cell repertoires in COVID-19. Sequencing used immunoSEQ multiplex PCR; TCRdb keeps in-frame clones, though not all of them. The sample holds 140,000 or so clones; around 91% are singletons and the top ten take roughly 3%. Material: peripheral blood. These receptors were obtained from a woman in her sixties or seventies with active COVID-19.

This clone appeared once. CDR3 nucleotide sequence: TGTGCCAGCAGCCAAGGAGAAGGGACAGGGTTTAATGAAAAACTGTTTTTT. Translating gives CASSQGEGTGFNEKLFF. The rearrangement joins TRBV4-2 to TRBJ1-4; TRBD1 matches 9 bases. From germline, CDR1 is LGHNA and CDR2 YNFKEQ. The CDR3 runs to 17 residues. The trim removed 1 base at V and 4 bases at J, leaving 7 bases unmatched.

The V gene is TRBV3-1 (or the pseudogene TRBV3-2), the J gene TRBJ1-4; a weak D match, TRBD1 (6 bases). V was clipped by 1 base and J by 3 bases, with 6 bases between them. CDR1 and CDR2 (germline): LGHDT, YNNKEL (reference sequence). The CDR3 has 14 residues. The DNA of the CDR3 is TGTGCCAGCAGCCAAGGGACAGCTAATGAAAAACTGTTTTTT. Translation gives CASSQGTANEKLFF.

The gene calls are TRBV9 and TRBJ2-2, with D maybe TRBD1 (6 bases). The CDR3 has 14 residues. CDR1 is SGDLS, CDR2 YYNGEE, per germline. V lost 3 bases, J lost 4 bases, and 10 bases lay in between. CDR3 DNA sequence: TGTGCCAGCAGCGGGGGGCTACTCACCGGGGAGCTGTTTTTT. Translated, it gives CASSGGLLTGELFF. Combining the CDR3 with reference TRBV9 and TRBJ2-2 gives the whole variable domain DSGVTQTPKHLITATGQRVTLRCSPRSGDLSVYWYQQSLDQGLQFLIQYYNGEERAKGNILERFSAQQFPDLHSELNLSSLELGDSALYFCASSGGLLTGELFFGEGSRLTVL.

V usage is TRBV15 and J usage is TRBJ1-2; possible D gene TRBD1, 6 bases. Germline loops: CDR1 LNHNV, CDR2 YYDKDF (reference sequence). V lost 0 bases, J lost 6 bases, and 11 bases lay in between. This CDR3 comprises 14 residues. The CDR3 sequence is CATSREQGPDGYTF. The CDR3 DNA is TGTGCCACCAGCAGAGAACAGGGCCCCGATGGCTACACCTTC.

J is TRBJ2-3 and V is TRBV18; TRBD1 agrees at 7 bases. In germline, CDR1 is KGHSH, CDR2 LQKENI. This CDR3 comprises 13 residues. Germline trimming cut 3 bases from V and 5 bases from J; bases unmatched to any gene: 2. The CDR3 here is CASSPGQEDTQYF. CDR3 sequence (DNA): TGTGCCAGCTCACCCGGACAGGAAGATACGCAGTATTTT. Using reference TRBV18 and TRBJ2-3 for the parts outside the CDR3, the full variable domain is NAGVMQNPRHLVRRRGQEARLRCSPMKGHSHVYWYRQLPEEGLKFMVYLQKENIIDESGMPKERFSAEFPKEGPSILRIQQVVRGDSAAYFCASSPGQEDTQYFGPGTRLTVL.

The CDR3 protein is CASAIVSSNPNEQFF. CDR3 in DNA: TGTGCCAGCGCTATCGTCTCCTCCAACCCCAATGAGCAGTTCTTC. The rearrangement joins TRBV27 to TRBJ2-1, with D hard to call. Germline-derived CDR1 and CDR2 are MNHEY and SMNVEV (reference sequence). V lost 8 bases, J lost 6 bases, and 20 bases lay in between. This CDR3 contains 15 residues.

V and J are TRBV7-2 and TRBJ1-6, with no clear D. Germline V gives CDR1 SGHTA, CDR2 FQGNSA. Trimming shortened V by 4 bases and J by 5 bases, and 12 bases separated the two germline ends. The CDR3 consists of 15 residues. The CDR3 bases are TGTGCCAGCAGCTACTCCTCAACCGATAATTCACCCCTCCACTTT. Protein: CASSYSSTDNSPLHF.

The chain employs TRBV6-2 or TRBV6-3 and TRBJ2-5; no clear D. CDR1 is MNHEY and CDR2 is SVGEGT in the germline V gene. V was pared by 2 bases and J by 5 bases, with 9 bases between. The CDR3 runs 13 residues. The CDR3, as DNA: TGTGCCAGCAGTTACCCCCCGGAGGAGACCCAGTACTTC. Translating it yields CASSYPPEETQYF.

The chain is built from TRBV18 and TRBJ1-2; the D gene is possibly TRBD1 (6 bases). CDR1 and CDR2 (germline): KGHSH, LQKENI. This CDR3 region has 15 residues. Trimming pared 2 bases from V and 7 bases from J, leaving 17 bases between. The CDR3 spells CASSPSSAGAGGYTF. DNA for the CDR3: TGTGCCAGCTCACCATCGTCTGCGGGGGCTGGTGGCTACACCTTC.

The rearrangement uses TRBV4-3 and TRBJ2-4; TRBD1 might be the D (6 bases). Looked up from germline, CDR1 is LGHNA and CDR2 is YSLEER. The CDR3 is 14 amino acids. Trimming took off 4 bases at V and 7 bases at J, with 14 bases between the two ends. CDR3: CASSLATGSNIQYF. As DNA, the CDR3 is TGCGCCAGCAGCCTCGCCACAGGGTCCAACATTCAGTACTTC.